This TCR beta chain came from a study of cytomegalovirus exposure and HLA in healthy donors. Study-level points and caveats: In most subjects, TCR beta sequences reportedly gave accurate predictions of HLA-A and HLA-B alleles. A later analysis revealed that TCR association rates differed between HLA loci, peaking at DRB1 and bottoming out at HLA-C. Researchers catalogued about 160 TCR beta chains as cytomegalovirus-associated.

Of note for this clone: Its antigen is still unknown.

PCR employed 60 Vbeta and 13 Jbeta primers. TCRdb's copy holds only in-frame clones and misses some; the assay was immunoSEQ multiplex PCR. The data hold 200,000 to 250,000 clones, with 65% to 90% observed a single time. Germline V gene sequence: CDR1 SGHKS, CDR2 YYEKEE (reference sequence). The CDR3 extends over 13 amino acids. Losses at the gene ends were 3 bases for V and 4 bases for J; bases not matched to a gene: 3. The chain links TRBV5-5 to TRBJ1-2; 7 bases agree with TRBD1. Material: PBMCs. This clonotype originated in a girl between 10 and 17 years old in good health and CMV-seronegative. CDR3 region: CASSSGQSYGYTF. The CDR3 DNA is TGTGCCAGCAGCTCGGGACAGTCCTATGGCTACACCTTC.